This TCR beta chain was sequenced during a study of blood T cells in healthy people across ages. Germline loops: CDR1 SEHNR, CDR2 FQNEAQ (reference sequence). The length of the CDR3 is 19 residues. V lost 5 bases and J lost 3; bases outside the gene matches: 12. General study points: Per million T cells, TCR beta diversity dropped about linearly as age rose. The CMV status of each donor remained undetermined, and this could have confounded shifts in expanded clonotypes. Comparison with aged donors showed that long-lived donors had more naive CD4+ cells and higher diversity.

A second roughly 7 to 11 cycle PCR used barcoded and J-beta primers. TCRdb re-called the 5' RACE reads through MiXCR, storing one row per CDR3 protein. This table holds 1.5 million to 1.8 million distinct CDR3 sequences, 42% found once. About this clonotype: Its specificity is unknown.

The receptor's source is a woman younger than 35 in good health. Sequencing was carried out using blood. The genes are TRBV7-9 and TRBJ2-3; TRBD2 matches 15 bases. CDR3 nucleotides: TGTGCCAGCAGCAAAGGACTAGCGGGGGGGCCGGGGTCGACAGATACGCAGTATTTT. Its protein is CASSKGLAGGPGSTDTQYF.